One sample yielded the 3 T cell receptor beta chains listed below, sequenced in a study of cytomegalovirus exposure and HLA in healthy donors. PCR was performed using 60 Vbeta and 13 Jbeta primers. Sequencing was performed with immunoSEQ multiplex PCR; in TCRdb, only in-frame clones are kept and a portion is missing. This sample has some 220,000 clones; around 80% occur once, and the top ten carry roughly 0.58%. What was sequenced was PBMCs. The receptors were gathered from a woman in her 40s in good health and CMV-seronegative.

The chain has TRBV11-3 and TRBJ2-7, with TRBD1 identical over 9 bases. CDR1 and CDR2 from the germline V gene are SGHNT and YENEEA. The CDR3 is 14 amino acids. Trimming removed 5 bases from V and 3 bases from J; junction bases left unmatched: 5. Written as DNA, the CDR3 is TGTGCCAGCAGCCGTGCGACAGGGGGCTACGAGCAGTACTTC. The encoded protein is CASSRATGGYEQYF. Filled out from reference TRBV11-3 and TRBJ2-7, the complete variable domain reads EAGVVQSPRYKIIEKKQPVAFWCNPISGHNTLYWYLQNLGQGPELLIRYENEEAVDDSQLPKDRFSAERLKGVDSTLKIQPAELGDSAVYLCASSRATGGYEQYFGPGTRLTVT.

This chain links TRBV27 with TRBJ1-2, with D possibly matching TRBD1 (6 bases). V lost 5 bases and J 5 bases, leaving 12 bases between the germline ends. There are 13 residues in the CDR3. Germline lookup yields CDR1 MNHEY and CDR2 SMNVEV (reference sequence). CDR3 bases: TGTGCCAGCAGTCCACAGGGCTCGTATGGCTACACCTTC. Protein: CASSPQGSYGYTF.

This chain joins TRBV4-3 and TRBJ2-3, with 7 positions matching TRBD1. V lost 4 bases, J lost 3 bases, and 10 bases stayed unmatched. This CDR3 is 16 amino acids long. CDR1 and CDR2 (germline): LGHNA, YSLEER. The CDR3 nucleotides are TGCGCCAGCAGCCGCAGAGCGACAGGGCTGACAGATACGCAGTATTTT. It yields the protein CASSRRATGLTDTQYF.